This T cell receptor (beta chain) was sequenced for a study of CD8+ T cells in alopecia areata (dated by TCRdb to 2016 to 2018). Some background on the complete study: Treated patients were enrolled in an open-label pilot trial of oral tofacitinib, 5 to 10 mg twice daily, for moderate-to-severe alopecia areata. Human TCRbeta sequencing covered scalp tissue and sorted CD4+ and CD8+ peripheral blood T cells from patchy and totalis/universalis alopecia areata patients and healthy controls. Biopsies were taken from tofacitinib-treated patients at baseline and at 4 and 24 weeks of treatment, and a later scalp biopsy was taken in several of the tofacitinib-treated patients. Tofacitinib was administered for 6 to 18 months, and 6 months of follow-up off drug were then conducted to assess delayed response and recurrence. The study used high-throughput TCRbeta sequencing to examine T cell clonal expansion in alopecia areata, in both the C3H/HeJ mouse model and human patients. Scalp clonality was compared across normal scalp (n=4), patchy alopecia areata scalp (n=8), and alopecia totalis/universalis scalp (n=8). Disease severity in treated patients was measured with the SALT score, which quantifies the percentage of affected scalp surface area. RNA came from the PAXgene miRNA kit for fixed scalp, the miRNeasy kit for PBMCs, and the RNeasy kit for mouse skin. TCRbeta CDR3 regions were amplified by immunoSEQ multiplex PCR using 35 Vbeta forward and 13 Jbeta reverse primers. The investigation overall reported the following: Scalp clonality and the number of expanded CD8+ clones among the top 100 scalp clones were significantly decreased by tofacitinib. Compared with mice, TCR sequences shared between patients were less clear, possibly partly because of HLA diversity across the patient population. Because the treated cohort was small and included a single nonresponder, larger studies are needed to assess links between baseline CD8+ expansion and response. Unlike mouse skin, where gammadelta T cells dominate, normal human skin contains resident alphabeta T cells that get sequenced too, which complicates analysis of the scalp TCR repertoire. Lesional scalp, especially in alopecia totalis/universalis, showed higher clonality and more expanded CD8+ clones than normal scalp, suggesting antigenic drive. Many expanded lesional clones were found to persist in scalp and blood during tofacitinib treatment, and relapse after treatment cessation may be partly explained by this persistence.

Per the publication, the time point label means: 4 weeks on oral tofacitinib. What the treatment or condition label conveys for this sample: oral pan-JAK inhibitor, 5-10 mg twice daily. Lesional scalp punch biopsies and peripheral blood were collected from alopecia areata patients. PBMCs were separated by density centrifugation and stained for CD3, CD4 and CD8, after which CD4+ and CD8+ T cells were sorted on a FACSAria. Library preparation employed the immunoSEQ multiplex PCR assay. To provide template for TCR sequencing, every sample had RNA extracted and reverse transcribed into cDNA. SuperScript III was used to make first-strand cDNA, primed with a 2:1 mix of oligo-dT and random hexamers. A synthetic immune receptor repertoire was used to gauge amplification bias, and whatever bias remained was removed computationally. The published analysis was carried out like this. Raw reads were preprocessed for error removal, and CDR3 was defined according to IMGT conventions as running from the conserved cysteine to phenylalanine. To get clonality, Shannon entropy was normalized by log2 of the number of productive unique TCRs and the result was subtracted from 1. Scalp TCRbeta sequences were cross-referenced with sorted blood CD4 and CD8 repertoires so that the CD4 or CD8 identity of scalp clones could be inferred. TCRdb carries this immuneACCESS record with in-frame sequences only. Its versions omit some clonotypes, under half of them owing to an unresolved V gene in the studies checked, with the rest unexplained. From that table come the V and J calls and clone size; the DNA was used to work out D and trimming. The sample table contains fewer than 250,000 clones; only one count was recorded for 55% to 70% of them. In total, the top ten clones hold over 0.55% of the sample.

With regard to this clone: Which antigen it targets is not known. The record has no base qualities; no much larger clone is one base away.

The CDR3, cysteine through phenylalanine, is 14 amino acids long. Kept here is only the CDR3 DNA, which spans 42 bases and is read in frame from base 1. The germline V gene provides CDR1 SNHLY and CDR2 FYNNEI. Trimming leaves V shorter by 4 bases and J shorter by 6 bases, with the junction holding 9 bases beyond the gene matches. The sequence is built from TRBV2 and TRBJ2-7, with 7 bases matching TRBD1. The clonotype originates from a human donor with alopecia areata. Sequencing used CD4+ T cells sorted from blood, obtained at week 4, from a patient treated with tofacitinib. The CDR3 region reads CASSGGTAASEQYF. The bases are TGTGCCAGCAGTGGAGGGACAGCCGCTTCCGAGCAGTACTTC.